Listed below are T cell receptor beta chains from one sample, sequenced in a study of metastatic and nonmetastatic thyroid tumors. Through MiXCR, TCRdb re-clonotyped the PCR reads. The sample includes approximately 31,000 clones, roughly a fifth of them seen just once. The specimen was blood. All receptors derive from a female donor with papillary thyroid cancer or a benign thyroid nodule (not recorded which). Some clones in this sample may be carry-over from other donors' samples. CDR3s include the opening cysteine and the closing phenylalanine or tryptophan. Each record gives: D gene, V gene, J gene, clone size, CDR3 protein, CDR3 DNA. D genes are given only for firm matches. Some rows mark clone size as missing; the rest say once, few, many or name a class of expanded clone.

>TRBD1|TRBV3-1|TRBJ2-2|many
CASSFRTGYTGELFF
TGTGCCAGCAGCTTCCGGACAGGGTACACCGGGGAGCTGTTTTTT
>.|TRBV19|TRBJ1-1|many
CASSGLYGTEAFF
TGTGCCAGTAGTGGGTTATATGGCACTGAAGCTTTCTTT
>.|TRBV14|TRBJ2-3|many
CASSQDSAASSTDTQYF
TGTGCCAGCAGCCAAGATTCAGCGGCCTCTAGCACAGATACGCAGTATTTT
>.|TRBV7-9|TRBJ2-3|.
CASSLIQGDTQYF
TGTGCCAGCAGCTTAATACAGGGCGATACGCAGTATTTT
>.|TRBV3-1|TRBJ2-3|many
CASSQDLGQGCTDTQYF
TGTGCCAGCAGCCAAGATCTCGGGCAGGGGTGCACAGATACGCAGTATTTT
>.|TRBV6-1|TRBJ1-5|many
CASRGQNSNQPQHF
TGTGCCAGCAGGGGACAAAATAGCAATCAGCCCCAGCATTTT
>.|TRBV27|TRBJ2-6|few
CASRDVSGANVLTF
TGTGCCAGCAGGGACGTCTCTGGGGCCAACGTCCTGACTTTC
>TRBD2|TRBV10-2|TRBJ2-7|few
CASLAGGPYEQYF
TGCGCCAGCTTAGCGGGAGGGCCCTACGAGCAGTACTTC
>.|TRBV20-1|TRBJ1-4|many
CSARHRDATNEKLFF
TGCAGTGCTAGACATCGAGATGCAACTAATGAAAAACTGTTTTTT
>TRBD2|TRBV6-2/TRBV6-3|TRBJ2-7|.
CASSYLGTSSEQYF
TGTGCCAGCAGTTACCTTGGGACTAGCAGCGAGCAGTACTTC
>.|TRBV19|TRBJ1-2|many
CASSTDVLSANYGYTF
TGTGCCAGTAGTACGGACGTCCTGTCGGCTAACTATGGCTACACCTTC
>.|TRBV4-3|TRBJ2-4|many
CASSQDLGNIQYF
TGCGCCAGCAGCCAAGATCTAGGAAACATTCAGTACTTC
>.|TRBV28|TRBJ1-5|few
CASGALDQPQHF
TGTGCCAGCGGGGCCCTTGATCAGCCCCAGCATTTT
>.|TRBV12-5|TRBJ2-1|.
CASGFSTYNEQFF
TGTGCTAGTGGTTTCTCAACCTACAATGAGCAGTTCTTC
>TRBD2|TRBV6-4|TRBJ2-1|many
CASRPSGTSGGGSYNEQFF
TGTGCCAGCAGACCCTCCGGGACTAGCGGGGGGGGGAGTTACAATGAGCAGTTCTTC
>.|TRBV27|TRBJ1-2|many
CASSRPGMYGYTF
TGTGCCAGCAGTCGCCCGGGAATGTATGGCTACACCTTC
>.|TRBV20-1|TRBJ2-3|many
CSAREPRASTDTQYF
TGCAGTGCTAGAGAGCCCAGGGCCAGCACAGATACGCAGTATTTT
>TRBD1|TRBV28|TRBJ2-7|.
CASTTGGKVDEQYF
TGTGCCAGCACGACAGGGGGTAAGGTGGACGAGCAGTACTTC
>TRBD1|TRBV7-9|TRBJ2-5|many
CASSFSGTEGETQYF
TGTGCCAGCAGCTTTTCCGGGACAGAAGGGGAGACCCAGTACTTC
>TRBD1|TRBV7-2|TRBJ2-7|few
CASSPTGAYEQYF
TGTGCCAGCAGCCCGACAGGGGCCTACGAGCAGTACTTC
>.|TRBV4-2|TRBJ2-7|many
CASSLLPPGQSSYEQYF
TGTGCCAGCAGCCTTTTACCTCCTGGACAGTCTTCCTACGAGCAGTACTTC
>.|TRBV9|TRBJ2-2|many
CASSVVGTLNTGELFF
TGTGCCAGCAGCGTAGTAGGGACACTGAACACCGGGGAGCTGTTTTTT
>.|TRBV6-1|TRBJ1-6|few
CASSERGLPLHF
TGTGCCAGCAGTGAAAGGGGGTTACCCCTCCACTTT
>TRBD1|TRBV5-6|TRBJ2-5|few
CASSLGRMTGLKETQYF
TGTGCCAGCAGCTTGGGTCGCATGACAGGGTTAAAAGAGACCCAGTACTTC
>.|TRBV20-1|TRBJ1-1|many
CSAPKTENTEAFF
TGCAGTGCTCCCAAGACAGAGAACACTGAAGCTTTCTTT
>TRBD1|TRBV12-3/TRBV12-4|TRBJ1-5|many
CASSLLDRNQPQHF
TGTGCCAGCAGTTTATTGGACAGGAATCAGCCCCAGCATTTT
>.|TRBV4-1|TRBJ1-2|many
CASSQEITGRGYYGYTF
TGCGCCAGCAGCCAAGAGATTACGGGCAGGGGATACTATGGCTACACCTTC
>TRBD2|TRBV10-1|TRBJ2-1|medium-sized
CASSPSSGGGYNEQFF
TGCGCCAGCAGTCCCTCTAGCGGGGGTGGATACAATGAGCAGTTCTTC
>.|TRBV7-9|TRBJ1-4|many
CASSLESATNEKLFF
TGTGCCAGCAGCTTAGAGTCAGCAACTAATGAAAAACTGTTTTTT
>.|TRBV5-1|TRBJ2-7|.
CTSSLYPSEQYF
TGCACCAGCAGCTTGTACCCCAGCGAGCAGTACTTC
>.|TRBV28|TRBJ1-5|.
CASSPRDDINEHQHF
TGTGCCAGCAGTCCCAGGGATGATATTAATGAGCACCAGCATTTT
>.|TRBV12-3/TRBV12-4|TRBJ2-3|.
CASSLNRATQYF
TGTGCCAGCAGTCTAAACAGGGCTACGCAGTATTTT
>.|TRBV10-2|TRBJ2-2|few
CASGASVRDGELFF
TGCGCCAGCGGCGCTAGCGTCCGAGATGGGGAGCTGTTTTTT
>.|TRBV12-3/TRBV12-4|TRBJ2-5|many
CASSLGGGGLQETQYF
TGTGCCAGCAGTTTAGGGGGCGGGGGCCTCCAAGAGACCCAGTACTTC
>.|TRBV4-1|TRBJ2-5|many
CASSQERGAVPETQYF
TGCGCCAGCAGCCAAGAACGGGGGGCAGTTCCGGAGACCCAGTACTTC
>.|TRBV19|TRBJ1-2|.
CASSIFGAAYYGYTF
TGTGCCAGTAGTATATTCGGGGCAGCCTACTATGGCTACACCTTC
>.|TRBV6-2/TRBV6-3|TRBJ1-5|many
CASSYESNQPQHF
TGTGCCAGCAGTTACGAAAGCAATCAGCCCCAGCATTTT
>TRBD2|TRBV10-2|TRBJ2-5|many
CASSEVAGGEETQYF
TGCGCCAGCAGTGAGGTAGCGGGGGGGGAAGAGACCCAGTACTTC
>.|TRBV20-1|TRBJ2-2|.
CSATGGLNTGELFF
TGCAGCGCGACTGGGGGGTTGAACACCGGGGAGCTGTTTTTT
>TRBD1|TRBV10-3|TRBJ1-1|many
CAISRGTGMNTEAFF
TGTGCCATCAGCCGAGGGACAGGGATGAACACTGAAGCTTTCTTT
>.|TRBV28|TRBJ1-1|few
CASGTGAVNTEAFF
TGTGCCAGCGGTACTGGGGCAGTGAACACTGAAGCTTTCTTT
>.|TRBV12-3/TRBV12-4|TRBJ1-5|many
CASSFQKQPQHF
TGTGCCAGCAGTTTTCAGAAACAGCCCCAGCATTTT
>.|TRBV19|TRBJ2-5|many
CASSRRRDTAETQYF
TGTGCCAGTAGCCGCCGACGGGACACGGCAGAGACCCAGTACTTC
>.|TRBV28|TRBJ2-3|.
CASSPPPTDTQYF
TGTGCCAGCAGTCCCCCCCCCACAGATACGCAGTATTTT
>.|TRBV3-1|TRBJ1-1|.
CASSQGYLGATGRSTEAFF
TGTGCCAGCAGCCAAGGCTATTTGGGGGCTACAGGTAGGAGCACTGAAGCTTTCTTT
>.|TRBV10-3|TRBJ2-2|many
CAISTLAGELFF
TGTGCCATCAGTACACTCGCCGGGGAGCTGTTTTTT
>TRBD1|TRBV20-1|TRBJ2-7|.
CSAWPGQGMNEQYF
TGCAGTGCTTGGCCGGGACAGGGGATGAACGAGCAGTACTTC
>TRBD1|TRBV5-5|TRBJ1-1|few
CASIGRGDTEAFF
TGTGCCAGCATCGGCAGGGGGGACACTGAAGCTTTCTTT
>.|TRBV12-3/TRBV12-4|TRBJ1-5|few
CASGPQWDHSNQPKHF
TGTGCCAGCGGTCCACAATGGGACCATAGCAATCAGCCCAAGCATTTT
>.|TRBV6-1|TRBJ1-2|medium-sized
CASSSTGRKYGYTF
TGTGCCAGCAGTTCAACGGGACGCAAATATGGCTACACCTTC
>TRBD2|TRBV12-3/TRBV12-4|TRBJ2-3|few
CASKGLAGYTDTQYF
TGTGCCAGCAAGGGCCTAGCGGGTTACACAGATACGCAGTATTTT
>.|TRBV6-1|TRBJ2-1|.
CASSESPSRYNEQFF
TGTGCCAGCAGTGAGTCCCCCAGTAGATACAATGAGCAGTTCTTC
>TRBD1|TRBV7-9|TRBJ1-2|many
CAATPDRADYGYTF
TGTGCTGCGACCCCAGACAGGGCGGACTATGGCTACACCTTC
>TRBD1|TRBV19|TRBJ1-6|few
CASSNGQGNSPLHF
TGTGCCAGTAGCAACGGACAGGGTAATTCACCCCTCCACTTT